These T cell receptor beta chains were read from a single sample in a study of T cells expressing NK-cell markers. With the 5' RACE reads reprocessed, TCRdb shows one record per CDR3 protein and no DNA. This table holds about 30,000 distinct CDR3 sequences. Sample: blood T cells: a sorted CD56 or NKG2C T cell subset, CD4+ or CD8+ T cells, or bulk PBMC T cells (not recorded which). These receptors were taken from a woman aged 18 to 75 in good health. The CDR3 runs from the conserved cysteine through the conserved F or W. Each record gives: J gene, V gene, clone size, CDR3 protein. The size of a clone is reported for some rows only, either as once, few or many, or as a class for expanded clones.

>TRBJ2-5|TRBV12-3/TRBV12-4|.
CASSLLGGQETQYF
>TRBJ1-5|TRBV10-3|.
CAISDDRAQPQHF
>TRBJ2-1|TRBV12-3/TRBV12-4|.
CASSPTSGIYNEQFF
>TRBJ2-7|TRBV7-2|.
CASSLALWGRDYEQYF
>TRBJ2-7|TRBV27|.
CASSLVGGASYEQYF
>TRBJ2-7|TRBV7-9|.
CASSGGATPVDEQYF
>TRBJ2-1|TRBV24-1|.
CATSGAFYNEQFF
>TRBJ1-2|TRBV13|.
CASSLRQPYGYTF
>TRBJ2-1|TRBV28|.
CASSSRSGGYNEQFF
>TRBJ2-3|TRBV5-1|.
CASSPGDSGTDTQYF
>TRBJ2-1|TRBV27|.
CASSFPEGSGDYNEQFF
>TRBJ2-5|TRBV4-2|.
CASSQAPLAAYQETQYF
>TRBJ2-2|TRBV28|.
CASKPSNTGELFF
>TRBJ2-3|TRBV7-8|medium-sized
CASSSRTSGLEMGTDTQYF
>TRBJ1-2|TRBV2|.
CASNRQGKGYTF
>TRBJ1-2|TRBV12-3/TRBV12-4|.
CATRQGWNYGYTF